There are a few counts of the clone carrying this TCR beta chain. Its cognate antigen is unknown. This sample was included in a study of vaccination and CD4 T cells after COVID-19. Study context: Overlapping spike peptides of SARS-CoV-2, HCoV-NL63, HCoV-OC43 and HCoV-229E stimulated the cells.

Noted treatment: roughly ten-day PBMC culture with coronavirus spike peptide pools or control peptides (ViraFEST assay). Antigen-specific T cells were expanded with peptide pools by ViraFEST, and TCRs were then sequenced. With the Oncomine TCR Beta short-read assay, DNA from cultured CD4+ T cells was sequenced. TCRdb itself ran the PCR reads through MiXCR, one entry per CDR3 protein. The profile covers about 12,000 distinct CDR3 sequences, with 60% appearing a single time and about 8% taken by the ten largest. This CDR3 region has 10 residues. Trimming shortened V by 8 bases and J by 1 base, and 2 bases separated the two germline ends. Looked up from germline, CDR1 is MNHNS and CDR2 is SASEGT.

The chain links TRBV6-1 to TRBJ1-1; D remains unclear. The source material was CD4+ T cells from blood, cultured in vitro. The TCR comes from a human donor who had recovered from COVID-19. CDR3 bases: TGTGCCAGCCAGAACACTGAAGCTTTCTTT. It encodes CASQNTEAFF.